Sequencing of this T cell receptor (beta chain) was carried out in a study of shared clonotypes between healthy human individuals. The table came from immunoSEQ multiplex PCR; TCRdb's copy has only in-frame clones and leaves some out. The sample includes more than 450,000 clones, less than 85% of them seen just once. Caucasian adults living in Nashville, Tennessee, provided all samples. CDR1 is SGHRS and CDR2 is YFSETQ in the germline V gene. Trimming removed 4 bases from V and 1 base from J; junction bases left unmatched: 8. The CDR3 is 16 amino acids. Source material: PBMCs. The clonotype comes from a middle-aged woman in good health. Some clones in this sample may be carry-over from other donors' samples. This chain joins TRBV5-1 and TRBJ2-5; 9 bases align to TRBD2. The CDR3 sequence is CASSPGTSSPQETQYF. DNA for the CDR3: TGCGCCAGCAGCCCCGGGACTAGCTCACCCCAAGAGACCCAGTACTTC.